This T cell receptor beta chain was sequenced during a study of T cells in Graves' hyperthyroidism and ophthalmopathy. Study outcomes and limitations: Most expanded thyroid clonotypes above 0.001 also appeared in blood.

Disease duration under 2 months; hyperthyroidism patients were aged 18 to 65. Trimming removed 5 bases at V and 0 bases at J, with 9 bases between. Germline CDR1 and CDR2: KGHDR and SFDVKD. The length of the CDR3 is 14 residues. This clonotype has ten or more counts. Antigen unknown. Regions amplified from RNA transcripts were the TCR beta CDR3 regions. The HTBI primer set was used in a first-round RT-PCR of the TCR CDR3. TCRdb independently ran MiXCR on the multiplex PCR reads; one entry per CDR3 protein. The table has 600,000 or so distinct CDR3 sequences, around 45% seen once. The sample comprised peripheral blood or thyroid tissue (not recorded which). V usage is TRBV24-1 and J usage is TRBJ1-1; D remains ambiguous. This clonotype was sampled from a woman aged 18-29 years with Graves' hyperthyroidism. This CDR3 reads CATSVGRMNTEAFF. CDR3 sequence (DNA): TGTGCCACCAGTGTCGGAAGAATGAACACTGAAGCTTTCTTT.